This T cell receptor (beta chain) appears in the sequencing data of a study of cytomegalovirus exposure and HLA in healthy donors. Broader study findings: An analysis done earlier found most TCR beta V segments productive about 87% or about 30% of the time. Accounts indicate the classifier identified cytomegalovirus status with strong specificity and sensitivity. The dataset shows that most TCR sequences were rare, while some public TCRs occurred in many donors. Specificity for CMV antigens was confirmed in vitro for a few of the CMV-associated chains.

The CDR3 loop spans 14 amino acids. The V and J ends lost 2 bases and 4 bases, in that order; junction bases with no gene match: 4. Germline CDR1 and CDR2: SGHVS and FQNEAQ. 13 Jbeta primers and 60 Vbeta primers were used for the PCR. Profiling relied on immunoSEQ multiplex PCR, and the TCRdb table lists in-frame clones only, not all of them. Recorded for this sample: 80,000 or so clones. With regard to this clone: Its antigen is not identified.

The sequence came from a woman between 25 and 40 years old in good health and CMV-seronegative. The chain uses TRBV7-8 and TRBJ1-1; 7 positions match TRBD1. Sequencing was carried out using PBMCs. CDR3 coding DNA: TGTGCCAGCAGCTTACAGACAGGGTCCACTGAAGCTTTCTTT. Translating gives CASSLQTGSTEAFF.